This TCR beta chain was captured by sequencing in a study of OX40 agonist ivuxolimab in advanced cancers. The wider study: From about 23 to 85 years was the age range, with a mean of around 54 years, and 65% to 90% were male.

The V end lost 1 base, the J end lost 0 bases, and 14 bases lay between the germline ends. The CDR3 contains 16 residues. Germline V gene data show CDR1 as SQVTM and CDR2 as ANQGSEA. This table comes from immunoSEQ multiplex PCR, and its TCRdb copy is limited to in-frame clones, with some not included. In the table there are 40,000 to 45,000 clones, about 86% of which are singletons. The TCR comes from an adult with an advanced solid tumor such as melanoma, head and neck, liver or kidney cancer. The rearrangement uses TRBV29-1 and TRBJ2-3; the D gene is possibly TRBD2 (7 bases). The sample was CD4+ or CD8+ T cells sorted from blood, taken in a trial of the OX40 agonist ivuxolimab. The CDR3 reads CSVEGGGGTSTDTQYF. CDR3 nucleotides: TGCAGCGTTGAAGGGGGGGGCGGGACTAGCACAGATACGCAGTATTTT.